Listed below are T cell receptor beta chains from one sample, sequenced in a study of T cell changes during pregnancy in multiple sclerosis. The repertoire was sequenced with immunoSEQ multiplex PCR; TCRdb's copy has only in-frame clones and lacks some. The sample has under 50,000 clones; 90% are singletons. The sample in question was CD4+ T cells from peripheral blood mononuclear cells, obtained in the first trimester of pregnancy. These receptors came from a female donor in good health, enrolled as a control in a pregnancy study. The CDR3 runs from the conserved cysteine through the conserved F or W.

len	j_gene	v_gene	CDR3aa
14	TRBJ2-2	TRBV19	CASSIQRLTGELFF
15	TRBJ2-7	TRBV15	CAISKSDRGSYEQYF
15	TRBJ2-2	TRBV5-6	CASSPGDRAVGELFF
15	TRBJ2-5	TRBV14	CASSQKTSGAETQYF
13	TRBJ2-5	TRBV27	CASRGHLQETQYF
13	TRBJ2-1	TRBV4-3	CASSQDPGSGQFF
19	TRBJ1-6	TRBV7-2	CASSSPGQLASSYNSPLHF
15	TRBJ1-6	TRBV15	CATSLGDRDNSPLHF
12	TRBJ2-7	TRBV29-1	CSVEISGKEQYF
13	TRBJ2-4	TRBV9	CASSVAGDTTQYF
12	TRBJ1-2	TRBV25-1	CASTAITGASTF
12	TRBJ2-3	TRBV5-6	CASSPLRDTQYF
14	TRBJ2-3	TRBV6-6	CASRGQGPLDTQYF
14	TRBJ1-3	TRBV5-1	CASSWGEAENTIYF
16	TRBJ1-2	TRBV5-1	CASSLKAGGAPGGYTF